Listed below are T cell receptor beta chains from one sample, sequenced in a study of T cell repertoires in cytomegalovirus infection. What these receptors recognize is not known. TCRdb processed the reads anew with MiXCR; each CDR3 protein has one entry. The sample records about 890,000 distinct CDR3 sequences, roughly 30% being singletons. The material sequenced was cultured CD8+ T cells from PBMCs, taken from culture after CMV antigen stimulation. These receptors originate from a human donor in good health (CMV status not recorded). Some clones in this sample may be carry-over from other donors' samples. The CDR3 runs from the conserved cysteine through the conserved F or W. A D gene is named only where the DNA matches it firmly. A clone size is listed for some rows: how often the clone was seen (once, few, many), or a class if it is expanded.

V	size	J	D	DNA	CDR3
TRBV5-4	-	TRBJ1-2	TRBD1	TGTGCCAGCAGCCCGGGGGACAGAGAACATGGCTACACCTTC	CASSPGDREHGYTF
TRBV7-8	-	TRBJ2-7	-	TGTGCCAGCAGCTTAGGGGACGTTACCTACGAGCAGTACTTC	CASSLGDVTYEQYF
TRBV29-1	-	TRBJ1-1	-	TGCAGCGTTGAACTCCCGGGGGACACTGAAGCTTTCTTT	CSVELPGDTEAFF
TRBV19	-	TRBJ2-1	-	TGTGCCAGTAGTGGGACCGGGACCCCCGGAGATGAGCAGTTCTTC	CASSGTGTPGDEQFF
TRBV29-1	-	TRBJ2-2	-	TGCAGCGTTGAAGATTGGGGGACCGTCCCCGGGGAGCTGTTTTTT	CSVEDWGTVPGELFF
TRBV2	-	TRBJ2-4	-	TGTGCCAGCAGTGATGGGACATTGATAGCCAAAAACATTCAGTACTTC	CASSDGTLIAKNIQYF
TRBV13	few	TRBJ2-1	TRBD2	TGTGCCAGCAGCTTCCTAGCGGGAGTATCCTACAATGAGCAGTTCTTC	CASSFLAGVSYNEQFF
TRBV4-1	-	TRBJ2-1	TRBD1	TGCGCCAGCAGCCAAGATATGGCAGGGGGTGCGGATGAGCAGTTCTTC	CASSQDMAGGADEQFF
TRBV12-3/TRBV12-4	many	TRBJ2-1	-	TGTGCCAGCAGCCTTGGACAGTACAATGAGCAGTTCTTC	CASSLGQYNEQFF
TRBV6-6	-	TRBJ2-7	TRBD1	TGTGCCAGCAGTTACTGGACAGGGGATACCTACGAGCAGTACTTC	CASSYWTGDTYEQYF
TRBV5-4	-	TRBJ2-5	-	TGTGCCAGGACTTCCTTGAGCGGCCGTAAGCCTCAAGAGACCCAGTACTTC	CARTSLSGRKPQETQYF
TRBV4-1	-	TRBJ1-5	-	TGCGCCAGCAGCCAGCGAGACCGGGGCGGCAATCAGCCCCAGCATTTT	CASSQRDRGGNQPQHF
TRBV6-6	-	TRBJ2-2	-	TGTGCCAGCAGTTACGAGGGGTCGATGACCGGGGAGCTGTTTTTT	CASSYEGSMTGELFF
TRBV7-9	-	TRBJ1-5	-	TGTGCCAGCAGCTTAGAAGAAGGGGCTAATCAGCCCCAGCATTTT	CASSLEEGANQPQHF
TRBV6-8	few	TRBJ2-5	-	TGTGCCAGCAGTCCCCCCCCATCGGAGACCCAGTACTTC	CASSPPPSETQYF
TRBV16	-	TRBJ1-4	-	TGTGCCAGCAGCCCTGAAATTGAAAAACTGTTTTTT	CASSPEIEKLFF